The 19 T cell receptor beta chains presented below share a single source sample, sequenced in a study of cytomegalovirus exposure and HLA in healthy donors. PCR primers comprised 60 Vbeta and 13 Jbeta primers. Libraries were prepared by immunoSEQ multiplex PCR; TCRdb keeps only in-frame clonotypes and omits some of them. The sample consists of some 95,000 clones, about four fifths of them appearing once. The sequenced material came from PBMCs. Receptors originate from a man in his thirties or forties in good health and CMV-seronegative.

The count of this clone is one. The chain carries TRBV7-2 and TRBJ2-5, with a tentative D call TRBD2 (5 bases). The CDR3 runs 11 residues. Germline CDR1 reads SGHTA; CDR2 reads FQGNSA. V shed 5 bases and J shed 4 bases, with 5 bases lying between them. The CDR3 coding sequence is TGTGCCAGCAGCCGGGGAGAGACCCAGTACTTC. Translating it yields CASSRGETQYF. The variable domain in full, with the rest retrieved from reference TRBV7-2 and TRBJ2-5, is GAGVSQSPSNKVTEKGKDVELRCDPISGHTALYWYRQSLGQGLEFLIYFQGNSAPDKSGLPSDRFSAERTGGSVSTLTIQRTQQEDSAVYLCASSRGETQYFGPGTRLLVL.

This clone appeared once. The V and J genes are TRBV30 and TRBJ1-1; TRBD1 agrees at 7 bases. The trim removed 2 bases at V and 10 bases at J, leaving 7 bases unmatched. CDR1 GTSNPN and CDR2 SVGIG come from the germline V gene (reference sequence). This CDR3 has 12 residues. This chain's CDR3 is CAWSPRDSRAFF. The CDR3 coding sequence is TGTGCCTGGAGTCCCCGGGACAGTAGAGCTTTCTTT.

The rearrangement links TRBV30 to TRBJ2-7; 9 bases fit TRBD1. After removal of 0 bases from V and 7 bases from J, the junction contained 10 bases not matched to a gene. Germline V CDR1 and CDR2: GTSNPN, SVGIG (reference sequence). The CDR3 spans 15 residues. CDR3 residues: CAWSVTGTGLEEQYF. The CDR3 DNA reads TGTGCCTGGAGTGTAACCGGGACAGGGTTAGAAGAGCAGTACTTC.

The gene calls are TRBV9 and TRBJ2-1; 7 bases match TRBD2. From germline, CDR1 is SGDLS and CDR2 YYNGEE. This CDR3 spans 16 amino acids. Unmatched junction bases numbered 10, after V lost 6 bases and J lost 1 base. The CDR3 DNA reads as TGTGCCAGCACCCGGGGGAGCGGGGCGTCCTACAATGAGCAGTTCTTC. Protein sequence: CASTRGSGASYNEQFF.

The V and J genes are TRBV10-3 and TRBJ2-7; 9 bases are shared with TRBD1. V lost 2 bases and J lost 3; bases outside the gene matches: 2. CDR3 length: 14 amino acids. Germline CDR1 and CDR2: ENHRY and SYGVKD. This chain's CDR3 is CAISERQGDYEQYF. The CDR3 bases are TGTGCCATCAGTGAGAGACAGGGGGACTACGAGCAGTACTTC.

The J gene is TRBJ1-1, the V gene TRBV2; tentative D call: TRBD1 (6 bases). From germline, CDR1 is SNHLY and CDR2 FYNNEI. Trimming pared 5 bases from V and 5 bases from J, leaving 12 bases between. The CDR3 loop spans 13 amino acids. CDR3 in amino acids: CASSQGWVTEAFF. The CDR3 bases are TGTGCCAGCAGTCAGGGGTGGGTAACTGAAGCTTTCTTT. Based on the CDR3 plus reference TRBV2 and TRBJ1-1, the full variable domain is EPEVTQTPSHQVTQMGQEVILRCVPISNHLYFYWYRQILGQKVEFLVSFYNNEISEKSEIFDDQFSVERPDGSNFTLKIRSTKLEDSAMYFCASSQGWVTEAFFGQGTRLTVV.

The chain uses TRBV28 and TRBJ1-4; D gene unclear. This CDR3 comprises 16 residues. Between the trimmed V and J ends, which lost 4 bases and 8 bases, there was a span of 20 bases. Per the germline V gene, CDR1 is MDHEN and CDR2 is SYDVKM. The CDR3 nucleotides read TGTGCCAGCAGTTCCCCCGCCGAGAAGCCGAGGGAAAAACTGTTTTTT. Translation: CASSSPAEKPREKLFF.

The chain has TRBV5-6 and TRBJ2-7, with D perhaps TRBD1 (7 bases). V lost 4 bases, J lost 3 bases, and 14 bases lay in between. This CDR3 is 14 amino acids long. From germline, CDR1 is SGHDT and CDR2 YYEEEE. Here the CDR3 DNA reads TGTGCCAGCAGCCGCAGGGGGGAATTCTACGAGCAGTACTTC. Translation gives CASSRRGEFYEQYF.

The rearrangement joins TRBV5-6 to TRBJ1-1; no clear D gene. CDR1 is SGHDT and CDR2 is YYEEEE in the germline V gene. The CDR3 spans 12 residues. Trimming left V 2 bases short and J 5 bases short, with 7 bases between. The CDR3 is CASSFAATEAFF. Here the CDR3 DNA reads TGTGCCAGCAGCTTTGCGGCGACTGAAGCTTTCTTT. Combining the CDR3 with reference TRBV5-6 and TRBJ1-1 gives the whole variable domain DAGVTQSPTHLIKTRGQQVTLRCSPKSGHDTVSWYQQALGQGPQFIFQYYEEEERQRGNFPDRFSGHQFPNYSSELNVNALLLGDSALYLCASSFAATEAFFGQGTRLTVV.

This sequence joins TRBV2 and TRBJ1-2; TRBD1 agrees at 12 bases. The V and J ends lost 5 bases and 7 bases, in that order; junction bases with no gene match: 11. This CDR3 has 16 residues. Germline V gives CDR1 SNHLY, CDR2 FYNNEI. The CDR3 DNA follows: TGTGCCAGCAGTCCACTAAGGAGGGGACAGGGGGCTGGCTACACCTTC. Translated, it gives CASSPLRRGQGAGYTF. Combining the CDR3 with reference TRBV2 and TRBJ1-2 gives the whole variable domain EPEVTQTPSHQVTQMGQEVILRCVPISNHLYFYWYRQILGQKVEFLVSFYNNEISEKSEIFDDQFSVERPDGSNFTLKIRSTKLEDSAMYFCASSPLRRGQGAGYTFGSGTRLTVV.

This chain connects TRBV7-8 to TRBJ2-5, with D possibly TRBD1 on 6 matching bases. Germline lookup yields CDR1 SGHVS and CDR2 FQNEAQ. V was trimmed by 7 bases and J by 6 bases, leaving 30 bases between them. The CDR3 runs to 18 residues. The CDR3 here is CASTSYSLPGHDKKTQYF. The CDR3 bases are TGTGCCAGCACCTCGTATTCACTACCGGGACATGACAAAAAGACCCAGTACTTC.

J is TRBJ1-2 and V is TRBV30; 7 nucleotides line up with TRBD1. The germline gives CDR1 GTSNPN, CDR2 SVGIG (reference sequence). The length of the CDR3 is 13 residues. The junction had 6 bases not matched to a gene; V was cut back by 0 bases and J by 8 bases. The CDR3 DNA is TGTGCCTGGAGTGTACGGCAGGGGGGCGGCTACACCTTC. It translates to CAWSVRQGGGYTF.

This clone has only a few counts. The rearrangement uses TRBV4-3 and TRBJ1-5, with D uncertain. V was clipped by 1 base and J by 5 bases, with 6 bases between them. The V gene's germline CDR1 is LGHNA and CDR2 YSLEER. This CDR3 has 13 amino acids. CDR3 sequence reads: CASSQAVHQPQHF. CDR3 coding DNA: TGCGCCAGCAGCCAAGCCGTCCATCAGCCCCAGCATTTT.

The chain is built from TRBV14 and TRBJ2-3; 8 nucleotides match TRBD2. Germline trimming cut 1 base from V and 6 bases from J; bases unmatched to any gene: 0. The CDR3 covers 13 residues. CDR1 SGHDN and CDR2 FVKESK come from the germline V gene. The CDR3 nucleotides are TGTGCCAGCAGCCAAGTAGCGGGGGATACGCAGTATTTT. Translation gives CASSQVAGDTQYF.

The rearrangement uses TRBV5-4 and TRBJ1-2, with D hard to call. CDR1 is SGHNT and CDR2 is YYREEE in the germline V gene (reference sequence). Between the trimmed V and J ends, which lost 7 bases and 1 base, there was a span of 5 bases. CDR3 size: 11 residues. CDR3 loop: CASGLNYGYTF. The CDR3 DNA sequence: TGTGCCAGCGGCCTTAACTATGGCTACACCTTC.

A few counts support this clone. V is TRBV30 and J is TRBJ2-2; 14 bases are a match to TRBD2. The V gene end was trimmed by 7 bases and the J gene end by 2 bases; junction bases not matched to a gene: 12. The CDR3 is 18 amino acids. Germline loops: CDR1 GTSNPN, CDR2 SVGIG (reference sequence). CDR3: CALRVTSGRAENTGELFF. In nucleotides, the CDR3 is TGTGCCTTGAGGGTGACTAGCGGGAGGGCCGAAAACACCGGGGAGCTGTTTTTT.

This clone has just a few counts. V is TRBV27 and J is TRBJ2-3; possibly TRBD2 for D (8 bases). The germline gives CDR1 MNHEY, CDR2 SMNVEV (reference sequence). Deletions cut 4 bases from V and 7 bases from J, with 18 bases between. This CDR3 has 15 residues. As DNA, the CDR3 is TGTGCCAGCAGTTCACCAGCGGGGGACAGTAATACGCAGTATTTT. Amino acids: CASSSPAGDSNTQYF.

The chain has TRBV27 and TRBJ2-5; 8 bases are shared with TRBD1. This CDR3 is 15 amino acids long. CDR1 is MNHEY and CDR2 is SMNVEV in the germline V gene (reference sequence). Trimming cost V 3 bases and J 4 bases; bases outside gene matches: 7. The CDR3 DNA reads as TGTGCCAGCAGTTTCTCACTACAGGGGGGAGAGACCCAGTACTTC. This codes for CASSFSLQGGETQYF.

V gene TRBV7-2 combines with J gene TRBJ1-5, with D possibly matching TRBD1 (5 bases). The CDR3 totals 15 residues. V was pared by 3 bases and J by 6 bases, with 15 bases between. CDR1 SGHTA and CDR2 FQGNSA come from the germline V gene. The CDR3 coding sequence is TGTGCCAGCAGCTTGGAGCAGGGAAAGGCTCAGCCCCAGCATTTT. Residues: CASSLEQGKAQPQHF.